Each of the 14 T cell receptor beta chains below was sequenced from the same sample in a study of T cells in Graves' hyperthyroidism and ophthalmopathy. Amplified TCR beta CDR3 regions came from RNA transcripts. HTBI primers drove first-round RT-PCR of the TCR CDR3. TCRdb itself ran the multiplex PCR reads through MiXCR, one entry per CDR3 protein. Altogether a few hundred thousand distinct CDR3 sequences are present, 14% being singletons, with the ten largest covering approximately 13%. Sequenced: blood. All receptors derive from a woman between 40 and 55 years old with Graves' hyperthyroidism.

This clonotype was detected ten times or more. The chain combines TRBV6-1 with TRBJ1-1; D not certain. CDR3 length equals 14 residues. Trimming cost V 5 bases and J 0 bases, with 10 bases left between them. The germline V gene has CDR1 MNHNS and CDR2 SASEGT. In nucleotides, the CDR3 is TGTGCCAGCAGTTCACCCCACCTGAACACTGAAGCTTTCTTT. It is translated as CASSSPHLNTEAFF.

This clonotype was recorded a few times. V is TRBV12-3 or TRBV12-4 and J is TRBJ1-1; weak D call: TRBD1 (5 bases). The CDR3 spans 12 residues. V gave up 8 bases and J gave up 4 bases, with 11 bases separating them. The CDR3 is CASGGFSTEAFF. In nucleotides, the CDR3 is TGTGCCAGCGGGGGGTTCAGCACTGAAGCTTTCTTT.

This chain links TRBV7-9 with TRBJ2-7; no reliable D call. The CDR3 contains 16 residues. Germline CDR1 SEHNR, CDR2 FQNEAQ (reference sequence). Trimming shortened V by 5 bases and J by 0 bases, and 17 bases separated the two germline ends. DNA for the CDR3: TGTGCCAGCAGCCATGAGGACCGCGGAAACTCCTACGAGCAGTACTTC. It codes for CASSHEDRGNSYEQYF.

This clonotype was recorded at least ten times. The chain employs TRBV5-1 and TRBJ2-5; no definite D call. CDR1 and CDR2 (germline): SGHRS, YFSETQ. Trimming took off 1 base at V and 0 bases at J, with 7 bases between the two ends. CDR3 length: 14 residues. The CDR3 nucleotides read TGCGCCAGCAGCTTGCAGGCCAACCAAGAGACCCAGTACTTC. This translates into CASSLQANQETQYF.

The chain combines TRBV19 with TRBJ2-7, with D possibly matching TRBD2 (5 bases). Germline values: CDR1 LNHDA, CDR2 SQIVND (reference sequence). The CDR3 contains 14 residues. V was shortened by 3 bases and J by 0 bases, with 9 bases between the two germline ends. The CDR3 sequence is CASSIVGSSYEQYF. The CDR3 region has the DNA TGTGCCAGTAGTATCGTAGGGAGCTCCTACGAGCAGTACTTC.

In its sample, this clonotype was seen many times. The chain uses TRBV3-1 and TRBJ1-2; D is ambiguous. Trimming shortened V by 0 bases and J by 0 bases, and 11 bases separated the two germline ends. The CDR3 is 16 amino acids. CDR1 LGHDT and CDR2 YNNKEL come from the germline V gene (reference sequence). The DNA for the CDR3 is TGTGCCAGCAGCCAAGATCCAAGGTCGTCTAACTATGGCTACACCTTC. This translates into CASSQDPRSSNYGYTF. Supplemented by reference TRBV3-1 and TRBJ1-2, the full variable domain reads DTAVSQTPKYLVTQMGNDKSIKCEQNLGHDTMYWYKQDSKKFLKIMFSYNNKELIINETVPNRFSPKSPDKAHLNLHINSLELGDSAVYFCASSQDPRSSNYGYTFGSGTRLTVV.

In its sample, this clonotype was seen a few times. The V call is TRBV27, the J call TRBJ2-6; D not certain. The CDR3 spans 15 residues. The ends were cut back, 5 bases at V and 1 base at J, with 9 bases in the middle. From germline, CDR1 is MNHEY and CDR2 SMNVEV (reference sequence). The CDR3, as DNA: TGTGCCAGCAGTGGTCAAGTTTCTGGGGCCAACGTCCTGACTTTC. Translated: CASSGQVSGANVLTF.

This clonotype was seen repeatedly, ten times or more. This chain connects TRBV15 to TRBJ2-1; tentative D call: TRBD2 (5 bases). Trimming shortened V by 4 bases and J by 13 bases, and 26 bases separated the two germline ends. Germline CDR1 is LNHNV and CDR2 is YYDKDF (reference sequence). CDR3 size: 16 residues. CDR3 sequence: CATSTPAGGAPNDQFF. In nucleotides, the CDR3 is TGTGCCACCAGCACCCCGGCTGGAGGTGCCCCGAACGACCAGTTCTTC.

This clonotype was seen at least ten times. The J gene is TRBJ2-1, the V gene TRBV6-4; 10 nucleotides match TRBD2. In germline, CDR1 is MRHNA, CDR2 SNTAGT. The CDR3 is made up of 17 amino acids. J gave up 4 bases and V 5 bases, and 11 bases lay outside the gene matches. The CDR3 DNA reads TGTGCCAGCAGTAAGTTCCAAGCGGGAGGGCCGTACAATGAGCAGTTCTTC. This sequence encodes CASSKFQAGGPYNEQFF.

The sample holds many counts of this clonotype. A junction end diverges from the germline sequence, so it may reflect a read error. The genes are TRBV12-3 or TRBV12-4 and TRBJ2-7, with D possibly being TRBD1 or TRBD2 (5 bases each). This CDR3 region has 13 residues. Here the CDR3 DNA reads TGTGCCGGCAGTCGGGGCCTCTCCTACGAGCAGTACTTC. This sequence encodes CAGSRGLSYEQYF.

The CDR3 region has the DNA TGTGCCACCAGCAGACCGACAGGAGGATTTAGCAATCAGCCCCAGCATTTT. It is translated as CATSRPTGGFSNQPQHF. The V gene is TRBV15, the J gene TRBJ1-5; TRBD1 might be the D (6 bases). CDR3 length: 17 residues. V shed 2 bases and J shed 0 bases, with 14 bases lying between them. Germline CDR1 LNHNV, CDR2 YYDKDF (reference sequence).

A few counts support this clonotype. This sequence joins TRBV14 and TRBJ2-5; D perhaps matches TRBD1 (5 bases). Deletions cut 0 bases from V and 6 bases from J, with 11 bases between. Germline V gene data show CDR1 as SGHDN and CDR2 as FVKESK. The CDR3 has 14 amino acids. In DNA, the CDR3 is TGTGCCAGCAGCCAAGACCCGAAGGGGAAGACCCAGTACTTC. Translated: CASSQDPKGKTQYF.

This clonotype was found a few times. The chain has TRBV20-1 and TRBJ1-4; D is unresolved. The CDR3 consists of 14 residues. V lost 6 bases, J lost 0 bases, and 11 bases lay in between. Per germline, CDR1 DFQATT and CDR2 SNEGSKA (reference sequence). The CDR3 here is CSANVASTNEKLFF. The CDR3 DNA follows: TGCAGTGCCAACGTCGCCTCAACTAATGAAAAACTGTTTTTT.

This clonotype was seen only a few times. The chain carries TRBV27 and TRBJ2-3; 10 bases align to TRBD2. The CDR3 runs 18 residues. Per germline, CDR1 MNHEY and CDR2 SMNVEV (reference sequence). The ends lost 7 bases at V and 0 bases at J; junction bases unmatched: 13. CDR3 coding DNA: TGTGCCAGCACCCGCATCGCCACTAGCGGGGTTAGCACAGATACGCAGTATTTT. Translated: CASTRIATSGVSTDTQYF.